The clone carrying this T cell receptor (beta chain) has only a few counts. Hyperthyroidism had been newly diagnosed in patients aged 18 to 65, and its duration was under 2 months. Researchers barred patients who had uncontrolled infection, other autoimmune disease, pregnancy or lactation. The sample originates from a study of T cells in Graves' hyperthyroidism and ophthalmopathy. Germline V CDR1 and CDR2: SNHLY, FYNNEI. Trimming took 8 bases from V and 0 from J; bases not matched to a gene: 18. CDR3 length: 18 residues. RNA transcripts provided the source from which TCR beta CDR3 regions were amplified. Primed by the HTBI set, a first-round RT-PCR was run on the TCR CDR3. One entry per CDR3 protein, called by TCRdb with MiXCR from the multiplex PCR reads. Of about 550,000 distinct CDR3 sequences in the sample, less than 25% were seen once.

Input material: blood. This sequence originates from a man aged 18 to 30 with Graves' hyperthyroidism. The chain joins TRBV2 to TRBJ2-7; 8 bases fit TRBD1. The CDR3 DNA reads as TGTGCCAGCCGCTACCTACAAGAAGCAGGGGGCAGCTCCTACGAGCAGTACTTC. This translates into CASRYLQEAGGSSYEQYF.